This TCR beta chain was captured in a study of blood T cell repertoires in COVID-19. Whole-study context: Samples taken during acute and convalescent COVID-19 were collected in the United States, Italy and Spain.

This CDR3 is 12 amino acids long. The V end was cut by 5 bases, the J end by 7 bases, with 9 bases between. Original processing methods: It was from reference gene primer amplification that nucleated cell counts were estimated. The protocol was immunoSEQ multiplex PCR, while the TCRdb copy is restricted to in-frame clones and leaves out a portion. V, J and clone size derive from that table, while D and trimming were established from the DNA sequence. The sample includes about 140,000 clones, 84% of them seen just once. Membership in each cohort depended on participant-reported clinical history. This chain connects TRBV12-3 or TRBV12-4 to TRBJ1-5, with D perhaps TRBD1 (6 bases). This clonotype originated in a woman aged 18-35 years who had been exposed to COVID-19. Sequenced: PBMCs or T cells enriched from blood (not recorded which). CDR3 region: CASSQDRQPQHF. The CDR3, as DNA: TGTGCCAGCAGTCAAGACAGGCAGCCCCAGCATTTT.